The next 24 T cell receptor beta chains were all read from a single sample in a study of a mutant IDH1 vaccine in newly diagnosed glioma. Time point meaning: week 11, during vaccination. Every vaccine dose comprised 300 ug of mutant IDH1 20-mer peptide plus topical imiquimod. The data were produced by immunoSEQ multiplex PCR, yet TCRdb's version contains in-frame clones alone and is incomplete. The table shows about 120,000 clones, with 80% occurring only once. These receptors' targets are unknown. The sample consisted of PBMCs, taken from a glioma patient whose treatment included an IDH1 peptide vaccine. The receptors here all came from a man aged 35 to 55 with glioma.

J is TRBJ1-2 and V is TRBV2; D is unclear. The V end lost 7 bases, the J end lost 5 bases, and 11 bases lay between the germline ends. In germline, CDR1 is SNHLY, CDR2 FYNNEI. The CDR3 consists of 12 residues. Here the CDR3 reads CASTEGGYGYTF. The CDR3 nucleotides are TGTGCCAGCACGGAGGGTGGTTATGGCTACACCTTC.

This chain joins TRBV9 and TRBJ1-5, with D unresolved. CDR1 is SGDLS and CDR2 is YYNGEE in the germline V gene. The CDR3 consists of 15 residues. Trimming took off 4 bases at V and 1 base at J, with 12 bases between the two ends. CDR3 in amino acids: CASSPGGFSNQPQHF. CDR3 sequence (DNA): TGTGCCAGCAGCCCCGGAGGGTTCAGCAATCAGCCCCAGCATTTT.

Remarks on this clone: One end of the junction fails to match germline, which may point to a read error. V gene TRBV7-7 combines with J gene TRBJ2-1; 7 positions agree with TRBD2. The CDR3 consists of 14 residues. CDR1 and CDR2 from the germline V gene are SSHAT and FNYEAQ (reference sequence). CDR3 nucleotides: TGTGCTAGCAGCTTGGGCGGGAGCGTGGATGAGCAGTTCTTC. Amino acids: CASSLGGSVDEQFF. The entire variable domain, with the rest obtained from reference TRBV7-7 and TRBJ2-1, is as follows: GAGVSQSPRYKVTKRGQDVTLRCDPISSHATLYWYQQALGQGPEFLTYFNYEAQPDKSGLPSDRFSAERPEGSISTLTIQRTEQRDSAMYRCASSLGGSVDEQFFGPGTRLTVL.

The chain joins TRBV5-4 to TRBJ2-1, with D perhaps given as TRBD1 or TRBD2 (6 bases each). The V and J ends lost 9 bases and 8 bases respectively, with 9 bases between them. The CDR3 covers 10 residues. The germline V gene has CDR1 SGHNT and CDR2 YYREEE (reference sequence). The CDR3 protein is CATRGDEQFF. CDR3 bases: TGTGCCACGAGGGGGGATGAGCAGTTCTTC.

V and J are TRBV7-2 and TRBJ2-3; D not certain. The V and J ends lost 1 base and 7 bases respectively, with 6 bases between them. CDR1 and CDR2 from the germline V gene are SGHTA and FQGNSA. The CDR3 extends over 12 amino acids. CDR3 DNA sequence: TGTGCCAGCAGCTTAGATGACAATACGCAGTATTTT. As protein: CASSLDDNTQYF.

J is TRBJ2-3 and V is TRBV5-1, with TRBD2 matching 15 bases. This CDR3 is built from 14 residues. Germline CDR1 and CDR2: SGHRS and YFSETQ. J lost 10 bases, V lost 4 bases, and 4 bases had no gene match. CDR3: CASSAGLAGGSQYF. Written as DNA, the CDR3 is TGCGCCAGCAGCGCGGGACTAGCGGGAGGTTCGCAGTATTTT.

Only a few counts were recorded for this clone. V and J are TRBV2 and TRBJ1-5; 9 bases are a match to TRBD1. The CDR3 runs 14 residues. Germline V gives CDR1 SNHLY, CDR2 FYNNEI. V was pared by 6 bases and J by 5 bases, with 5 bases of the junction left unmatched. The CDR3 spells CASRGTGIYQPQHF. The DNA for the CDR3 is TGTGCCAGCAGGGGGACAGGGATTTATCAGCCCCAGCATTTT.

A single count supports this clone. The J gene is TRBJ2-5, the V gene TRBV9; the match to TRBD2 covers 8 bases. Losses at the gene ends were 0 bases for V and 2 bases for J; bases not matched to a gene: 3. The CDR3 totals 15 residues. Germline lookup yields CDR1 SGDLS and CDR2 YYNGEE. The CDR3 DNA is TGTGCCAGCAGCGTAGGCGGGGGGCAACAAGAGACCCAGTACTTC. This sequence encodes CASSVGGGQQETQYF. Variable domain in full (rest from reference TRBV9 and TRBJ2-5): DSGVTQTPKHLITATGQRVTLRCSPRSGDLSVYWYQQSLDQGLQFLIQYYNGEERAKGNILERFSAQQFPDLHSELNLSSLELGDSALYFCASSVGGGQQETQYFGPGTRLLVL.

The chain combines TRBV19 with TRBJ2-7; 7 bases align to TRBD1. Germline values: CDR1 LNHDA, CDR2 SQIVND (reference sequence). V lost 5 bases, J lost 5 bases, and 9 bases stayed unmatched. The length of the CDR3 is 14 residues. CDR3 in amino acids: CASSEQTGPDEQYF. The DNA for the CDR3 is TGTGCCAGTAGTGAACAGACAGGGCCTGACGAGCAGTACTTC.

CDR3 in DNA: TGTGCTAGTGGTTCCCTAGCGGGGTACTACAATGAGCAGTTCTTC. Its translation is CASGSLAGYYNEQFF. The rearrangement uses TRBV12-5 and TRBJ2-1, with TRBD2 matching over 9 bases. CDR3 size: 15 residues. V shed 4 bases, J shed 3 bases, and the junction held 4 bases outside the gene matches. Germline V gene lookup returns CDR1 LGHNT and CDR2 FRNRAP.

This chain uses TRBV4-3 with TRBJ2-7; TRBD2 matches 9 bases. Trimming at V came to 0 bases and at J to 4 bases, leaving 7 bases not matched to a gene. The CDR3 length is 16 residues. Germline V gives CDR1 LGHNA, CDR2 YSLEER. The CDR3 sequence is CASSQDRAGGRYEQYF. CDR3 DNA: TGCGCCAGCAGCCAAGATCGAGCGGGAGGTCGTTACGAGCAGTACTTC.

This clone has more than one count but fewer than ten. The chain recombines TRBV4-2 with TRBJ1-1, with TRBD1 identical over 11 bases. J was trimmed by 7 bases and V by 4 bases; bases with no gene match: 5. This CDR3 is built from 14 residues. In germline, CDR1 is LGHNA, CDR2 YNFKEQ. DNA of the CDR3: TGTGCCAGCAGCCTCGGACAGGGGGCCGATGAAGCTTTCTTT. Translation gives CASSLGQGADEAFF.

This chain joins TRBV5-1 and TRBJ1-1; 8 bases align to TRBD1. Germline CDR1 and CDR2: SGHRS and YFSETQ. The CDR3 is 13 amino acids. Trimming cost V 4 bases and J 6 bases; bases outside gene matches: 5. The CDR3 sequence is CASSPDRGPEAFF. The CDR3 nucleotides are TGCGCCAGCAGCCCCGACAGGGGACCTGAAGCTTTCTTT.

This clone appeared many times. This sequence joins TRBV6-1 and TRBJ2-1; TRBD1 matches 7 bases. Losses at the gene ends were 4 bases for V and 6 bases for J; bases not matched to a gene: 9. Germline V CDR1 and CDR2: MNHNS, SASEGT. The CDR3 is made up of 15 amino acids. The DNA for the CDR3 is TGTGCCAGCAGTGGAGAGACAGGGTCTGTCAATGAGCAGTTCTTC. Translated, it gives CASSGETGSVNEQFF.

CDR3 in amino acids: CASSRPKTNTGELFF. DNA for the CDR3: TGTGCCAGTAGTCGTCCAAAAACGAACACCGGGGAGCTGTTTTTT. This rearrangement joins TRBV19 to TRBJ2-2; no clear D gene. This CDR3 is built from 15 residues. Trimming shortened V by 5 bases and J by 0 bases, and 10 bases separated the two germline ends. Germline assignment: CDR1 LNHDA and CDR2 SQIVND (reference sequence).

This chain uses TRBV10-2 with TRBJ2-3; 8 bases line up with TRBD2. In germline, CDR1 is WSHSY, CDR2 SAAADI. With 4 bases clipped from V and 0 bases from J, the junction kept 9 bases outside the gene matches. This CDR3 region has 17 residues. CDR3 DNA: TGCGCCAGCAGTGTATCTATCGGGGGGGCTAGCACAGATACGCAGTATTTT. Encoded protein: CASSVSIGGASTDTQYF.

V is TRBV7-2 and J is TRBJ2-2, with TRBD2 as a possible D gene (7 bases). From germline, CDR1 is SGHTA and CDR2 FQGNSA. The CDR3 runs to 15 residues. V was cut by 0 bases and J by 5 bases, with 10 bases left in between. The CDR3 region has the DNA TGTGCCAGCAGCTTAGCGGGGGGGCCAACCGGGGAGCTGTTTTTT. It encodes CASSLAGGPTGELFF.

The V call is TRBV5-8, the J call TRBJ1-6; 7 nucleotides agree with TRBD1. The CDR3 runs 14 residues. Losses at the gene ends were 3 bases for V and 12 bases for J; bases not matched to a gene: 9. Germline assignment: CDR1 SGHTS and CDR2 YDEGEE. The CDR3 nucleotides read TGTGCCAGCAGCTACAGGACAGGCCCAGGACCCCTCCACTTT. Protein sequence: CASSYRTGPGPLHF.

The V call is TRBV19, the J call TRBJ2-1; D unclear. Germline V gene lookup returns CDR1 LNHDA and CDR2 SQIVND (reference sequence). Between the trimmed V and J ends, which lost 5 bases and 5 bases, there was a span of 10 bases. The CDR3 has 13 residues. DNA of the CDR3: TGTGCCAGTAGTCCTGGGTCCAACAATGAGCAGTTCTTC. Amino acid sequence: CASSPGSNNEQFF.

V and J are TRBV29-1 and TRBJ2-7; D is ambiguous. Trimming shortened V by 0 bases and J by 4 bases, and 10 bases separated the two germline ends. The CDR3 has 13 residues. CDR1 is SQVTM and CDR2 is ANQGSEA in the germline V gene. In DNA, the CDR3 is TGCAGCGTTGAAGAGGGCAGGCCTTACGAGCAGTACTTC. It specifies CSVEEGRPYEQYF.

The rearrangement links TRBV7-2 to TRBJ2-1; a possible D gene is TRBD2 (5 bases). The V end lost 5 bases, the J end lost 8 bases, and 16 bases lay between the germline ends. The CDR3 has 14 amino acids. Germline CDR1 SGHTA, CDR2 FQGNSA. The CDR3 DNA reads TGTGCCAGCAGCCGAGGGTCTCAAGTGGATGAGCAGTTCTTC. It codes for CASSRGSQVDEQFF.

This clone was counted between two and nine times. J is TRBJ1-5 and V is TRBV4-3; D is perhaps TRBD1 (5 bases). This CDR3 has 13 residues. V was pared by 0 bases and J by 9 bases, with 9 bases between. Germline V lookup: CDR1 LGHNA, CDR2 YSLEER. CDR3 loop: CASSQDRVAPQHF. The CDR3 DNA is TGCGCCAGCAGCCAAGACAGGGTTGCGCCCCAGCATTTT.

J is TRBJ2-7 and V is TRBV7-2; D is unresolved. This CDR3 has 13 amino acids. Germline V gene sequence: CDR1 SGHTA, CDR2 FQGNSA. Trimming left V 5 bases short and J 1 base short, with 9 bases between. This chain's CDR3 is CASSITASYEQYF. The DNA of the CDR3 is TGTGCCAGCAGCATTACTGCTTCCTACGAGCAGTACTTC.

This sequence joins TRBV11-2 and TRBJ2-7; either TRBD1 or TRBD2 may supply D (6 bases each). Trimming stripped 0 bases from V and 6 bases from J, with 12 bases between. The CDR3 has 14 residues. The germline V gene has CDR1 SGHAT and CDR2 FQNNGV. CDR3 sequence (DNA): TGTGCCAGCAGCTTAGATGGGGGGCGCGGCGAGCAGTACTTC. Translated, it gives CASSLDGGRGEQYF.